One sample yielded the 15 T cell receptor beta chains listed below, sequenced in a study of shared T cell receptors in the human thymus. Assay used: immunoSEQ multiplex PCR; TCRdb lists only in-frame clones, some missing. Among roughly 550,000 clones, approximately 80% were seen once, and the ten largest hold more than 0.01%. These data were likewise used in another study, on human thymus T cells.

Sequencing input: thymocytes. These TCRs come from a boy in the first two years of life with a congenital heart defect.

The count of this clone is one. An end of the junction does not agree with germline; a read error may underlie this. V and J are TRBV6-5 and TRBJ2-1; TRBD1 matches at 8 bases. CDR3 length: 14 residues. Per germline, CDR1 MNHEY and CDR2 SVGAGI. The CDR3 DNA is TGTGCCAGCAACGGAAACAGGGGGATCAATGGGCAGTTCTTC. It encodes CASNGNRGINGQFF.

CDR3 in amino acids: CSVKLRGTDTQYF. For the CDR3, the DNA is TGCAGCGTTAAACTCAGGGGTACAGATACGCAGTATTTT. The V call is TRBV29-1, the J call TRBJ2-3, with D possibly matching TRBD1 (6 bases). Per germline, CDR1 SQVTM and CDR2 ANQGSEA. V gave up 5 bases and J gave up 3 bases, with 12 bases separating them. This CDR3 has 13 residues.

V is TRBV28 and J is TRBJ1-4; D gene uncertain. V was clipped by 6 bases and J by 3 bases, with 8 bases between them. CDR1 and CDR2 from the germline V gene are MDHEN and SYDVKM. This CDR3 region has 13 residues. CDR3 coding DNA: TGTGCCAGCAGCCTTACTGCTAATGAAAAACTGTTTTTT. Its protein product is CASSLTANEKLFF.

This clone was detected only a few times. The genes are TRBV5-5 and TRBJ2-3, with TRBD2 matching over 8 bases. The CDR3 consists of 15 residues. The junction had 11 bases not matched to a gene; V was cut back by 5 bases and J by 6 bases. Germline V lookup: CDR1 SGHKS, CDR2 YYEKEE (reference sequence). CDR3 DNA: TGTGCCAGCAGGCCGGGACTAGATAAGGGGGATACGCAGTATTTT. It specifies CASRPGLDKGDTQYF.

The chain uses TRBV5-1 and TRBJ2-7; a weak D match, TRBD1 (5 bases). The germline CDR1 and CDR2 sequences are SGHRS and YFSETQ. Between the trimmed V and J ends, which lost 6 bases and 3 bases, there was a span of 19 bases. This CDR3 is built from 15 residues. The CDR3 sequence: CASNHPPTEVYEQYF. The CDR3 region has the DNA TGCGCCAGCAACCACCCCCCGACAGAAGTCTACGAGCAGTACTTC.

This chain uses TRBV6-6 with TRBJ1-1; no reliable D call. Germline V gene data show CDR1 as MNHNY and CDR2 as SVGAGI (reference sequence). This CDR3 has 15 residues. The V end lost 2 bases, the J end lost 2 bases, and 12 bases lay between the germline ends. The CDR3 region has the DNA TGTGCCAGCAGTTACACACCCGCAGGCAACACTGAAGCTTTCTTT. It is translated as CASSYTPAGNTEAFF.

J is TRBJ1-4 and V is TRBV4-2, with TRBD1 matching over 7 bases. CDR1 and CDR2 (germline): LGHNA, YNFKEQ. The V and J ends lost 0 bases and 7 bases, in that order; junction bases with no gene match: 5. The CDR3 sequence is 15 residues long. DNA for the CDR3: TGTGCCAGCAGCCAAGATAGCGCAGGGGGTGAAAAACTGTTTTTT. It yields the protein CASSQDSAGGEKLFF.

This sequence joins TRBV9 and TRBJ2-3, with no clear D. CDR1 SGDLS and CDR2 YYNGEE come from the germline V gene. The V end was cut by 0 bases, the J end by 1 base, with 9 bases between. This CDR3 comprises 15 residues. The CDR3 DNA reads TGTGCCAGCAGCGTAGCCACCCGGGGCACAGATACGCAGTATTTT. Protein product: CASSVATRGTDTQYF.

The genes are TRBV29-1 and TRBJ2-7; 9 nucleotides match TRBD2. This CDR3 spans 14 amino acids. From germline, CDR1 is SQVTM and CDR2 ANQGSEA. Trimming cost V 4 bases and J 3 bases; bases outside gene matches: 7. CDR3 in amino acids: CSVVAGGISYEQYF. The CDR3 bases are TGCAGCGTTGTGGCGGGAGGGATTAGCTACGAGCAGTACTTC.

V is TRBV6-1 and J is TRBJ1-5; D is possibly TRBD1 (6 bases). V lost 6 bases and J 4 bases, leaving 10 bases between the germline ends. Germline assignment: CDR1 MNHNS and CDR2 SASEGT. This CDR3 comprises 13 residues. CDR3 sequence: CASSLTGNQPQHF. For the CDR3, the DNA is TGTGCCAGCAGCCTCACAGGGAATCAGCCCCAGCATTTT.

V usage is TRBV15 and J usage is TRBJ2-7, with TRBD2 matching 11 bases. Germline V gene lookup returns CDR1 LNHNV and CDR2 YYDKDF (reference sequence). CDR3 length: 21 amino acids. V was pared by 2 bases and J by 4 bases, with 22 bases of the junction left unmatched. For the CDR3, the DNA is TGTGCCACCAGCAGACCCGACCGTTTGCGGACTAGCGGGCAAAGTACTTACGAGCAGTACTTC. Protein product: CATSRPDRLRTSGQSTYEQYF.

The chain combines TRBV5-4 with TRBJ1-1; possibly TRBD1 for D (6 bases). Germline V CDR1 and CDR2: SGHNT, YYREEE (reference sequence). This CDR3 spans 13 amino acids. The V and J ends lost 4 bases and 5 bases respectively, with 12 bases between them. The chain's CDR3 is CASSRQVWTEAFF. The DNA for the CDR3 is TGTGCCAGCAGCCGACAGGTTTGGACTGAAGCTTTCTTT.

This clone appeared a few times. The chain joins TRBV15 to TRBJ2-5; TRBD1 matches at 8 bases. The CDR3 has 18 residues. With V trimmed by 2 bases and J by 1 base, 12 bases remained unmatched. Germline V gene data show CDR1 as LNHNV and CDR2 as YYDKDF (reference sequence). CDR3 sequence (DNA): TGTGCCACCAGCAGACCCAAACCGACAGGGGCCGTCCAAGAGACCCAGTACTTC. It is translated as CATSRPKPTGAVQETQYF.

The rearrangement links TRBV27 to TRBJ1-2, with 11 bases that match TRBD1. The CDR3 consists of 16 residues. Germline V gene lookup returns CDR1 MNHEY and CDR2 SMNVEV (reference sequence). V was clipped by 2 bases and J by 4 bases; unmatched bases: 6. In DNA form, the CDR3 reads TGTGCCAGCAGTTTAGTAGGGACAGGGGGGATCTATGGCTACACCTTC. This codes for CASSLVGTGGIYGYTF.

V gene TRBV10-3 combines with J gene TRBJ2-7; D possibly corresponds to TRBD2 (5 bases). This CDR3 comprises 13 residues. Germline V gene lookup returns CDR1 ENHRY and CDR2 SYGVKD. V lost 2 bases to trimming and J lost 7 bases, with 12 bases between them. The chain's CDR3 is CAISENGLREQYF. The CDR3 DNA reads as TGTGCCATCAGTGAGAACGGACTTCGGGAGCAGTACTTC.